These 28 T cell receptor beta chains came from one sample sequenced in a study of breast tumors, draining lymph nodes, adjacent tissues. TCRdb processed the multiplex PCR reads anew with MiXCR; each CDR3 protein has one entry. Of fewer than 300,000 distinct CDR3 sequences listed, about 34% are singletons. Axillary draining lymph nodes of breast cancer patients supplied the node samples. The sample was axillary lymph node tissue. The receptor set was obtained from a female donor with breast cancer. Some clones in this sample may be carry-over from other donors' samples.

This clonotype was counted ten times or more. The CDR3: CASSQTLGRGRRFQETQYF. The CDR3 nucleotides are TGTGCCAGCAGCCAAACTTTGGGGAGGGGGCGCAGGTTCCAAGAGACCCAGTACTTC. The V call is TRBV3-1, the J call TRBJ2-5; D is possibly TRBD1 or TRBD2 (7 bases each). Trimming stripped 2 bases from V and 1 base from J, with 23 bases between. Germline assignment: CDR1 LGHDT and CDR2 YNNKEL (reference sequence). CDR3 length: 19 amino acids.

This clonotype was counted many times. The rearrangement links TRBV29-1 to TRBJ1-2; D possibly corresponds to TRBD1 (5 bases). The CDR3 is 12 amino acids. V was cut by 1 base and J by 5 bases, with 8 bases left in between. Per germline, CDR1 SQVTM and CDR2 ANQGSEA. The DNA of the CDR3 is TGCAGCGTTGAAGGGGGGATATATGGCTACACCTTC. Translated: CSVEGGIYGYTF.

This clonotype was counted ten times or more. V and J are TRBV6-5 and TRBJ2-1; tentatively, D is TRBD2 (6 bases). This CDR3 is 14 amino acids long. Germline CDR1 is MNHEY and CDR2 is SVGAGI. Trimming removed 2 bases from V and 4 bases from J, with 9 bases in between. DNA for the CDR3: TGTGCCAGCAGTTACGATGGGGGGTACAATGAGCAGTTCTTC. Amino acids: CASSYDGGYNEQFF.

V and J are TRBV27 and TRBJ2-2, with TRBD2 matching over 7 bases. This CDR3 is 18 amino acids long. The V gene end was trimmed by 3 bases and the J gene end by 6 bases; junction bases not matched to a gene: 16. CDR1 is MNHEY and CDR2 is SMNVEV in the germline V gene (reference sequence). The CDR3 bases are TGTGCCAGCAGTTTGAGGGCCTTGCGAGGGAGGGGCGCCGGGGAGCTGTTTTTT. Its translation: CASSLRALRGRGAGELFF.

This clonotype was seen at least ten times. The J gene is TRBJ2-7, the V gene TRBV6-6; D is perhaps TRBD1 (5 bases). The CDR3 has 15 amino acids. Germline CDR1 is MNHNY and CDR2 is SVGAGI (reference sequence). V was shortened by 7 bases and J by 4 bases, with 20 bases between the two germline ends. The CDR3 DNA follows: TGTGCCAGCAAGTTGCTCTTTGGCAGGGAATACGAGCAGTACTTC. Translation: CASKLLFGREYEQYF.

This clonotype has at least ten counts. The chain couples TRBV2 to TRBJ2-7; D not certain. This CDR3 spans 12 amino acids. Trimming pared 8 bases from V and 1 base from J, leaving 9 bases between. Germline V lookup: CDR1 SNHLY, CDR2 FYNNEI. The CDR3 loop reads CASLTESYEQYF. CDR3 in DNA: TGTGCCAGCTTAACTGAATCCTACGAGCAGTACTTC.

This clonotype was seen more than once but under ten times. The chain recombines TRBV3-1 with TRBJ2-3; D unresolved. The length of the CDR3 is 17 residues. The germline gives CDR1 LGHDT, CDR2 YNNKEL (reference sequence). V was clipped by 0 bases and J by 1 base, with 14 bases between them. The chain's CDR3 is CASSQDSGRHRTDTQYF. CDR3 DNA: TGTGCCAGCAGCCAAGATTCTGGCAGGCACCGCACAGATACGCAGTATTTT.

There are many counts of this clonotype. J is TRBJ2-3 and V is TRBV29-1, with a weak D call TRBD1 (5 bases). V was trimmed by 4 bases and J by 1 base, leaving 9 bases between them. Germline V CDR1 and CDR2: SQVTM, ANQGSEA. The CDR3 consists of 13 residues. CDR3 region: CSVVRGGTDTQYF. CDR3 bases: TGCAGCGTTGTTAGGGGCGGCACAGATACGCAGTATTTT.

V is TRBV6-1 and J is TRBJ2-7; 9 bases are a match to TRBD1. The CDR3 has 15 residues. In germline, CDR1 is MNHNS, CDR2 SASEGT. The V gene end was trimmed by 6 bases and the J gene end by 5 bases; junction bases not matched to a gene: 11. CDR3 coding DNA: TGTGCCAGCAGCCTCAGGGGACAGGGAGTCGACGAGCAGTACTTC. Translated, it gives CASSLRGQGVDEQYF.

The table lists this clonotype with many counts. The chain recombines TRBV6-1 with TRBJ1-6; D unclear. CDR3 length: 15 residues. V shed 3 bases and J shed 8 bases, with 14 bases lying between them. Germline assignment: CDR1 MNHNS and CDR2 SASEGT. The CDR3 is CASSEFGPRDSPLHF. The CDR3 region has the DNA TGTGCCAGCAGTGAGTTTGGACCGAGAGATTCACCCCTCCACTTT.

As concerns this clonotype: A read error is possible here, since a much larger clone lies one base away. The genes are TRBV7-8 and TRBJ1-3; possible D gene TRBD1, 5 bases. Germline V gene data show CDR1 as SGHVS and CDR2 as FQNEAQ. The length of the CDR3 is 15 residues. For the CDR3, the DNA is TGTGCCGGCAGCTTTGCCAGGGACTCTGGAAACACCATATATTTT. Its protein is CAGSFARDSGNTIYF. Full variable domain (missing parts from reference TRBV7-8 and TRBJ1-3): GAGVSQSPRYKVAKRGQDVALRCDPISGHVSLFWYQQALGQGPEFLTYFQNEAQLDKSGLPSDRFFAERPEGSVSTLKIQRTQQEDSAVYLCAGSFARDSGNTIYFGEGSWLTVV.

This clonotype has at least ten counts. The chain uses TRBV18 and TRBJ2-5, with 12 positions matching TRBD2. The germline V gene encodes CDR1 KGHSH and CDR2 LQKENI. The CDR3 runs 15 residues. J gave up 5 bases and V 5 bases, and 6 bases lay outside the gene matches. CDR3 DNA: TGTGCCAGCTCATCGACTAGCGGGAGTGGGGAGACCCAGTACTTC. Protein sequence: CASSSTSGSGETQYF.

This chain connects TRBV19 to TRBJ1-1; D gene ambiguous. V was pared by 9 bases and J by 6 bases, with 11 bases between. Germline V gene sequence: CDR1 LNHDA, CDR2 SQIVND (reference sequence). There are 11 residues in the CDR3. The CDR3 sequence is CASQRSAEAFF. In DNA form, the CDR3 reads TGTGCCAGCCAGCGTAGCGCTGAAGCTTTCTTT.

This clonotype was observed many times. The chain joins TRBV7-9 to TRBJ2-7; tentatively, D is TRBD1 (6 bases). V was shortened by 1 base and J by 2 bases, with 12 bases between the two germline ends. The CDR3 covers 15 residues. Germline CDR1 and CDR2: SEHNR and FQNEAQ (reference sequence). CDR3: CASSLERTDAYEQYF. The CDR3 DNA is TGTGCCAGCAGCTTAGAAAGGACAGACGCCTACGAGCAGTACTTC.

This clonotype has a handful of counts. The CDR3 loop is CASSPQGTWGEAFF. As DNA, the CDR3 is TGTGCCAGTAGCCCTCAGGGGACTTGGGGTGAAGCTTTCTTT. The chain joins TRBV19 to TRBJ1-1, with D perhaps TRBD1 (6 bases). This CDR3 has 14 amino acids. The germline V gene has CDR1 LNHDA and CDR2 SQIVND (reference sequence). Trimming stripped 6 bases from V and 7 bases from J, with 18 bases between.

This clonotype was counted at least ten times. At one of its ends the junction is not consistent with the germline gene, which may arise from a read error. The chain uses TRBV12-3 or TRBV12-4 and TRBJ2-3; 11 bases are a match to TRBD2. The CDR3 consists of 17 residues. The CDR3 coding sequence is TGTGCCAGCAGTTTCGATAGCGGGAGGGGACCGACATCTGCATCGGATTTT. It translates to CASSFDSGRGPTSASDF.

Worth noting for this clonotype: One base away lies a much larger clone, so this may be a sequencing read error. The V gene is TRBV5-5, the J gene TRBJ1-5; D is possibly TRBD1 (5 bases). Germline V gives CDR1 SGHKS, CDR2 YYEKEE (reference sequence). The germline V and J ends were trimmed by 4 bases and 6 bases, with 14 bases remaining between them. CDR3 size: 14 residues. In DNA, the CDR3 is TGTGCCAGCAGCCGGGACTTTCGCAGTCAGCCCCAGCATTTT. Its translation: CASSRDFRSQPQHF.

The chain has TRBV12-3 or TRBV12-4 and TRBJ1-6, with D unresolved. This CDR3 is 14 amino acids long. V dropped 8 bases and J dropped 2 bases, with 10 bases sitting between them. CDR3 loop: CASSPAAYNSPLHF. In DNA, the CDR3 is TGTGCCAGCTCCCCGGCCGCCTATAATTCACCCCTCCACTTT.

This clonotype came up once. CDR3: CSAPFPGQLGSRSEAFF. CDR3 nucleotide sequence: TGCAGTGCTCCCTTTCCCGGCCAGCTCGGAAGTAGGAGTGAAGCTTTCTTT. This chain connects TRBV20-1 to TRBJ1-1; D gene uncertain. This CDR3 spans 17 amino acids. Per germline, CDR1 DFQATT and CDR2 SNEGSKA (reference sequence). Deletions cut 5 bases from V and 7 bases from J, with 29 bases between.

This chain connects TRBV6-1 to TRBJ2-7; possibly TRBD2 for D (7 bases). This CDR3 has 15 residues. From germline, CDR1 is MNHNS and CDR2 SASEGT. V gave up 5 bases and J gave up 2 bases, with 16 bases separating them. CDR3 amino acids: CASSQLGGGPYEQYF. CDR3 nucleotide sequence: TGTGCCAGCAGTCAACTTGGGGGGGGGCCCTACGAGCAGTACTTC.

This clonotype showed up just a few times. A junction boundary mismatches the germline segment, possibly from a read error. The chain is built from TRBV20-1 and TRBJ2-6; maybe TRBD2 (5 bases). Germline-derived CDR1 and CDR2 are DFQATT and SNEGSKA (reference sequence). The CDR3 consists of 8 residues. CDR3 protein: CSASLPGF. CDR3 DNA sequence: TGCAGTGCTAGTCTTCCGGGGTTC.

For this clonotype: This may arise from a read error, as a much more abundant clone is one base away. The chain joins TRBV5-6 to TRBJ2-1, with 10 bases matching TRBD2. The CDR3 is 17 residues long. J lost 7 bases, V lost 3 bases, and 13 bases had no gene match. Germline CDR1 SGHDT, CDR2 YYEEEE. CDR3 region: CASSSSGGYSYGNEQFF. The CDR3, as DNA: TGTGCCAGCAGCTCTAGCGGGGGCTACTCTTATGGGAATGAGCAGTTCTTC.

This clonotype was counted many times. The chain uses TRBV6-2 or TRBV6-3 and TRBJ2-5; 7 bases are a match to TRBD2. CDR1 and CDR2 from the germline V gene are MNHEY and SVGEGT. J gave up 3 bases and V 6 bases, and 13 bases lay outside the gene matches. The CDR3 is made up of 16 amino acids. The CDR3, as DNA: TGTGCCAGCAGCCTTTGGGACTACAGAGGAAAAGAGACCCAGTACTTC. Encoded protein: CASSLWDYRGKETQYF.

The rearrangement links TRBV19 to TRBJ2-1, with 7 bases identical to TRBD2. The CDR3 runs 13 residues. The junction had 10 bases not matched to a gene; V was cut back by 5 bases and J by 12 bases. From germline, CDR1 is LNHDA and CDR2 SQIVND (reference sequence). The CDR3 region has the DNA TGTGCCAGTAGTTGGGCGGGAGCAGATACGCAGTTCTTC. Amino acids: CASSWAGADTQFF.

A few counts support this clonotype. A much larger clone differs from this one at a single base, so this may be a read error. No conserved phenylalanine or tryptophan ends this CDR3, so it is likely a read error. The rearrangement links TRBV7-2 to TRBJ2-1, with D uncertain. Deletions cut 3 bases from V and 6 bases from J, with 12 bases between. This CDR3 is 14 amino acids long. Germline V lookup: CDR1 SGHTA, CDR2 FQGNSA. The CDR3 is CASSFGPSANEQFL. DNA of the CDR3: TGTGCCAGCAGCTTTGGGCCTAGTGCCAATGAGCAGTTCCTC.

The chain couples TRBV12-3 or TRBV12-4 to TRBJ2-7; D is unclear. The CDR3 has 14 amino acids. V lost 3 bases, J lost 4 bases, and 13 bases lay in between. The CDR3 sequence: CASSFTAAAYEQYF. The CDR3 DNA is TGTGCCAGCAGTTTCACGGCGGCCGCGTACGAGCAGTACTTC.

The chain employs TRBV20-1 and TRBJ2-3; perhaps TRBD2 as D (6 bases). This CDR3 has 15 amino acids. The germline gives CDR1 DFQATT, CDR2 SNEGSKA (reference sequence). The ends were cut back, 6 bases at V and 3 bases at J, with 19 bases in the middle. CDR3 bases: TGCAGTGCAGAGATCCCGGGAGTAGGAACAGATACGCAGTATTTT. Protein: CSAEIPGVGTDTQYF.

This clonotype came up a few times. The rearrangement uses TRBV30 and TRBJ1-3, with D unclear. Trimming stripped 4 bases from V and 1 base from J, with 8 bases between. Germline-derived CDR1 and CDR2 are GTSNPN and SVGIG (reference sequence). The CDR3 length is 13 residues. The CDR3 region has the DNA TGTGCCTGGATCTCCGTATCTGGAAACACCATATATTTT. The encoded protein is CAWISVSGNTIYF.